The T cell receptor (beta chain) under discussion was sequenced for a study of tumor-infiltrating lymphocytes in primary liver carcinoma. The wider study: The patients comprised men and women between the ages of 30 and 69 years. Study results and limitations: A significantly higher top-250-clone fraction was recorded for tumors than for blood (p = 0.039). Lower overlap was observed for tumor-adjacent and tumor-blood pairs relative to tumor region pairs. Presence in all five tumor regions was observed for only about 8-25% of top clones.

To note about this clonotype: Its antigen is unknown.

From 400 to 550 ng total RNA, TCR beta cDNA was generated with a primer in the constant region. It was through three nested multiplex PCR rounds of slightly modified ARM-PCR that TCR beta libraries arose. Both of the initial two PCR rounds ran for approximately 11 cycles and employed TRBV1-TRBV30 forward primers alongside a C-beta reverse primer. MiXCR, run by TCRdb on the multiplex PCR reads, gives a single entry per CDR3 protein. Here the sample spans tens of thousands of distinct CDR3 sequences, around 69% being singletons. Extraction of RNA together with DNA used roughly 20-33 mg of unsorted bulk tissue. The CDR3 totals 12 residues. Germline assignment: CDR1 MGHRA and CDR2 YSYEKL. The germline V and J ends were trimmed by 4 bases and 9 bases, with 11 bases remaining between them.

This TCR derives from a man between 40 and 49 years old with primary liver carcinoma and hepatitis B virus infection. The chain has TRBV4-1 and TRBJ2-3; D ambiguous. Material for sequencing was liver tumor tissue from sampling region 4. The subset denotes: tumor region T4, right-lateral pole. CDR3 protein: CASSPDSWTQYF. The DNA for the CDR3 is TGCGCCAGCAGCCCGGATAGCTGGACGCAGTATTTT.